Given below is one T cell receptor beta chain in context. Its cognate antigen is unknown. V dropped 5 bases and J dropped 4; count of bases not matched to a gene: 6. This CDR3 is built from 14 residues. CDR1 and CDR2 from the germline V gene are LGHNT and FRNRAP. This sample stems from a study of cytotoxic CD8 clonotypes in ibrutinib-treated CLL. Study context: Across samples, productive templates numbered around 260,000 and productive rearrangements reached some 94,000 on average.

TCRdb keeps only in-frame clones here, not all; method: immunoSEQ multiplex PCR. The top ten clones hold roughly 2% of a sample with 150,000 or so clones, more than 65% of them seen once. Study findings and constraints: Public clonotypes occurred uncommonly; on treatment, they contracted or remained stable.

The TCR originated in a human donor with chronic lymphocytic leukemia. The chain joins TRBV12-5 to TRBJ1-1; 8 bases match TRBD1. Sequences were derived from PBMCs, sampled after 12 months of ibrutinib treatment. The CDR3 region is CASGKDRAVTEAFF. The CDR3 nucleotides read TGTGCTAGTGGTAAGGACAGGGCGGTCACTGAAGCTTTCTTT.